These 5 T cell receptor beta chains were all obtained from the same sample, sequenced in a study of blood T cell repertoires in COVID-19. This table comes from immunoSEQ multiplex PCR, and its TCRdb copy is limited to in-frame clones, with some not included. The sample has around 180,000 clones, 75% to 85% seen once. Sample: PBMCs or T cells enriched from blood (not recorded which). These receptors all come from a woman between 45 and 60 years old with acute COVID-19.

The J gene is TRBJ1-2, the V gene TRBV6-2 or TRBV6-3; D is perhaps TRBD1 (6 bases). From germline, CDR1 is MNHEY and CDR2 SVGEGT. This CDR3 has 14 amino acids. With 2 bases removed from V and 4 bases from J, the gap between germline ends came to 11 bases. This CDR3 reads CASSYGRGFYGYTF. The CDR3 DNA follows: TGTGCCAGCAGTTACGGCAGGGGCTTCTATGGCTACACCTTC.

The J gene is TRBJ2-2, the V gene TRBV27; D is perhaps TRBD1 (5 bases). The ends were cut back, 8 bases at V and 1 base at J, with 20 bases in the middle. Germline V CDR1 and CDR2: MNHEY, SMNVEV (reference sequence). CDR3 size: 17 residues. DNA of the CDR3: TGTGCCAGCGGCCTTCCCACCAAGGGGATGAACACCGGGGAGCTGTTTTTT. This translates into CASGLPTKGMNTGELFF.

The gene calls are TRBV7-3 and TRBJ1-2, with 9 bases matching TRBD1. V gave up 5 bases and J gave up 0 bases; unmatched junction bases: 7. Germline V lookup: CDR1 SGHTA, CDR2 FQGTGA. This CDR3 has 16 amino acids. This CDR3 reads CASSPPGQGTNYGYTF. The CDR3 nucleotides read TGTGCCAGCAGCCCTCCGGGACAGGGTACTAACTATGGCTACACCTTC.

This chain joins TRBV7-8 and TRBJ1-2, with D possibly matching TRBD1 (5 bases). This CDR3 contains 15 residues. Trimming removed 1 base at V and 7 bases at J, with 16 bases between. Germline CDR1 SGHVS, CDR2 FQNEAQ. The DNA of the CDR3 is TGTGCCAGCAGCTTAGGCTCGTGGGGGGAATCTGGCTACACCTTC. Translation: CASSLGSWGESGYTF.

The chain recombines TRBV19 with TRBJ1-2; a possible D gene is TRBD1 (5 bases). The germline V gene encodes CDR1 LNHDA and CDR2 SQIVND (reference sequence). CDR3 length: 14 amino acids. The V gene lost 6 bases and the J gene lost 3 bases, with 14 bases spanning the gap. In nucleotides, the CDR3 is TGTGCCAGTAGCCGGACATTGGCGGACTATGGCTACACCTTC. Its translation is CASSRTLADYGYTF.